Listed here is a single T cell receptor (beta chain). The time point is: persistent/refractory GD, antithyroid drugs over 5 years with positive TRAb. Scientists built the TCR library using RNA that was extracted from PBMCs. CDR1 and CDR2 from the germline V gene are SGHRS and YFSETQ. After removal of 5 bases from V and 8 bases from J, the junction contained 9 bases not matched to a gene. The CDR3 is made up of 15 amino acids. The sample is drawn from a study of regulatory T cells in long-lasting Graves disease. Arm-PCR with iRepertoire HTBI primers amplified the CDR3 regions for these TCR beta libraries. Each CDR3 protein is one row after TCRdb ran MiXCR on the multiplex PCR reads. This sample carries 650,000 to 700,000 distinct CDR3 sequences, about 32% of them seen once, and the ten largest clones take about two fifths.

The chain couples TRBV5-1 to TRBJ1-4; 10 nucleotides line up with TRBD1. This receptor was obtained from a female donor with Graves disease. This specimen consisted of peripheral blood mononuclear cells (PBMCs), obtained when the disease was refractory, from a patient treated with antithyroid drugs. CDR3 region: CASSYAGTGVEKLFF. CDR3 nucleotide sequence: TGCGCCAGCAGTTATGCAGGGACAGGGGTGGAAAAACTGTTTTTT. The full variable domain, its missing parts supplied by reference TRBV5-1 and TRBJ1-4, is KAGVTQTPRYLIKTRGQQVTLSCSPISGHRSVSWYQQTPGQGLQFLFEYFSETQRNKGNFPGRFSGRQFSNSRSEMNVSTLELGDSALYLCASSYAGTGVEKLFFGSGTQLSVL.